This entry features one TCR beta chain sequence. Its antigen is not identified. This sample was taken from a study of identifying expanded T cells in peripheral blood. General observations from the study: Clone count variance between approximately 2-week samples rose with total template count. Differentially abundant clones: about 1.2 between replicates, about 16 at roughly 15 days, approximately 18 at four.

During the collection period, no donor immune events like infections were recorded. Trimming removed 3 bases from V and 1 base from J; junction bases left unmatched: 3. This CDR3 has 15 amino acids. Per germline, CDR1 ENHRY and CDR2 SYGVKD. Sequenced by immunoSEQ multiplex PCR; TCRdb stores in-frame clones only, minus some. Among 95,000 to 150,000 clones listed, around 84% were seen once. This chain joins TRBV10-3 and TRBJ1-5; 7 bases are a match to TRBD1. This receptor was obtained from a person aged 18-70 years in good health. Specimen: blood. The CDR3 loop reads CAISDAGGSNQPQHF. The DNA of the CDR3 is TGTGCCATCAGTGATGCAGGGGGAAGCAATCAGCCCCAGCATTTT.